A selection of T cell receptor beta chains follows, all from one sample in a study of CD8 T cells in ankylosing spondylitis. TCRdb passed the 5' RACE reads through MiXCR, listing each CDR3 protein once. Of approximately 240,000 distinct CDR3 sequences in the sample, roughly a tenth were seen once. Sequenced: blood, either unsorted or a sorted T cell fraction (not recorded which). The source of these receptors is a male donor with ankylosing spondylitis or in good health (not recorded which). Both conserved end residues are part of each CDR3. The D gene is left open where the match is weak. Expanded clones get a size class; other rows say once, few or many, or leave the size out.

D gene,clone size,V gene,J gene,CDR3 protein,CDR3 DNA
NA,many,TRBV29-1,TRBJ1-5,CSVGHINQPQHF,TGCAGCGTGGGACATATCAATCAGCCCCAGCATTTT
NA,few,TRBV12-3/TRBV12-4,TRBJ1-4,CASRTGTANEKLFF,TGTGCCAGCAGGACCGGGACGGCTAATGAAAAACTGTTTTTT
TRBD2,NA,TRBV24-1,TRBJ2-3,CATSDVRSGGSTDTQYF,TGTGCCACCAGTGACGTACGTAGCGGGGGCAGCACAGATACGCAGTATTTT
NA,many,TRBV20-1,TRBJ1-2,CSAPDRNYGYTF,TGCAGTGCACCCGACAGGAACTATGGCTACACCTTC
NA,many,TRBV10-3,TRBJ2-5,CAISGGGETQYF,TGTGCCATCAGTGGAGGCGGAGAGACCCAGTACTTC
TRBD1,NA,TRBV19,TRBJ1-2,CASSIRDRGYGYTF,TGTGCCAGTAGTATACGGGACAGAGGTTATGGCTACACCTTC
TRBD1,many,TRBV5-1,TRBJ2-7,CASSRSQGTSYEQYF,TGCGCCAGCAGCCGCTCACAGGGGACCTCCTACGAGCAGTACTTC
NA,NA,TRBV4-2,TRBJ1-2,CASSQDPGAAIGYTF,TGTGCCAGCAGCCAAGACCCGGGGGCAGCGATAGGCTACACCTTC
NA,many,TRBV21-1,TRBJ2-1,CASSKSFQGETNNEQFF,TGTGCCAGCAGCAAAAGTTTTCAGGGGGAGACTAACAATGAGCAGTTCTTC
TRBD2,many,TRBV3-1,TRBJ2-3,CASSQAPSGSTDTQYF,TGTGCCAGCAGCCAAGCCCCTAGCGGTAGCACAGATACGCAGTATTTT
NA,few,TRBV7-8,TRBJ1-1,CASSLERETEAFF,TGTGCCAGCAGCTTAGAAAGGGAGACTGAAGCTTTCTTT
NA,many,TRBV9,TRBJ2-7,CASSVEGQSFKQYF,TGTGCCAGCAGCGTGGAAGGCCAATCTTTCAAGCAGTACTTC
TRBD2,many,TRBV6-1,TRBJ2-1,CASEGGGTSPQSSYNEQFF,TGTGCCAGCGAGGGAGGTGGGACTAGTCCGCAAAGCTCCTACAATGAGCAGTTCTTC
TRBD2,few,TRBV6-5,TRBJ2-1,CASSYSASGGAPILNEQFF,TGTGCCAGCAGTTACTCGGCTAGCGGGGGGGCCCCGATTTTGAATGAGCAGTTCTTC
NA,NA,TRBV7-2,TRBJ1-2,CASSSYLAYGHTF,TGTGCCAGCAGCTCTTATTTGGCTTATGGCCACACCTTC
TRBD1,many,TRBV20-1,TRBJ1-2,CSAKPKGQGIMGYTF,TGCAGTGCTAAGCCCAAGGGACAGGGGATTATGGGCTACACCTTC
NA,many,TRBV20-1,TRBJ2-3,CSARGGLLVTDTQYF,TGCAGTGCTAGAGGAGGGTTGTTGGTTACAGATACGCAGTATTTT
NA,many,TRBV4-2,TRBJ2-3,CASSQELASTDTQYF,TGTGCCAGCAGCCAAGAGTTAGCTAGCACAGATACGCAGTATTTT
NA,many,TRBV4-1,TRBJ2-7,CASSQGTDYEQYF,TGCGCCAGCAGCCAAGGTACAGATTACGAGCAGTACTTC
TRBD1,few,TRBV18,TRBJ2-7,CASSTNTGAYEQYF,TGTGCCAGCTCGACCAATACAGGGGCCTACGAGCAGTACTTC
TRBD2,NA,TRBV5-1,TRBJ2-2,CASSTASGGSIGELFF,TGCGCCAGCAGCACTGCTAGCGGGGGGTCGATCGGGGAGCTGTTTTTT
TRBD1,NA,TRBV12-3/TRBV12-4,TRBJ1-1,CASTRERGTGVNTEAFF,TGTGCCAGCACCCGAGAAAGGGGGACAGGGGTGAACACTGAAGCTTTCTTT
NA,many,TRBV7-9,TRBJ1-1,CASSLIGGNTEAFF,TGTGCCAGCAGCTTAATAGGGGGGAACACTGAAGCTTTCTTT
NA,few,TRBV12-2,TRBJ2-1,CASRFYPGWEQFF,TGTGCAAGTCGCTTTTACCCAGGGTGGGAGCAGTTCTTC
NA,many,TRBV12-3/TRBV12-4,TRBJ1-1,CASSVSQGNTEAFF,TGTGCCAGCAGTGTCTCACAGGGGAACACTGAAGCTTTCTTT
NA,many,TRBV20-1,TRBJ1-2,CSALRDDYGYTF,TGCAGTGCCTTAAGGGATGACTATGGCTACACCTTC